This passage covers 16 T cell receptor beta chains from one sample sequenced in a study of cytomegalovirus exposure and HLA in healthy donors. In the PCR, 60 Vbeta and 13 Jbeta primers were used. Profiling relied on immunoSEQ multiplex PCR, and the TCRdb table lists in-frame clones only, not all of them. The ten top clones account for 5.5% to 8%, within a sample of roughly 110,000 clones. Sequenced material: PBMCs. These TCRs come from a man aged 40-49 years in good health and CMV-seropositive.

The rearrangement joins TRBV2 to TRBJ2-1; 9 nucleotides align to TRBD2. From germline, CDR1 is SNHLY and CDR2 FYNNEI. CDR3 size: 15 residues. V was pared by 2 bases and J by 7 bases, with 6 bases of the junction left unmatched. CDR3 sequence: CASSERSGSVNEQFF. Written as DNA, the CDR3 is TGTGCCAGCAGTGAACGTAGCGGGAGCGTAAATGAGCAGTTCTTC.

The chain joins TRBV19 to TRBJ2-7, with D perhaps matching TRBD2 (5 bases). The CDR3 totals 15 residues. V dropped 6 bases and J dropped 3 bases, with 18 bases sitting between them. Germline V gives CDR1 LNHDA, CDR2 SQIVND (reference sequence). CDR3 sequence: CASRRNGNTLYEQYF. DNA of the CDR3: TGTGCCAGTAGGAGGAACGGGAACACCCTCTACGAGCAGTACTTC. The whole variable domain, filled in from reference TRBV19 and TRBJ2-7, reads DGGITQSPKYLFRKEGQNVTLSCEQNLNHDAMYWYRQDPGQGLRLIYYSQIVNDFQKGDIAEGYSVSREKKESFPLTVTSAQKNPTAFYLCASRRNGNTLYEQYFGPGTRLTVT.

This sequence joins TRBV5-4 and TRBJ1-2; TRBD1 agrees at 8 bases. The ends lost 0 bases at V and 8 bases at J; junction bases unmatched: 6. The CDR3 sequence is 14 residues long. The germline V gene has CDR1 SGHNT and CDR2 YYREEE (reference sequence). The CDR3 nucleotides are TGTGCCAGCAGCTTGGAGGAGGCAGGGGGCGGCTACACCTTC. It yields the protein CASSLEEAGGGYTF.

The chain employs TRBV2 and TRBJ1-5, with D perhaps TRBD1 (5 bases). This CDR3 is built from 16 residues. V shed 4 bases and J shed 7 bases, with 20 bases lying between them. CDR1 is SNHLY, CDR2 FYNNEI, per germline. The CDR3 DNA reads TGTGCCAGCAGTGGAATCGGCAGGGCCATGGGGCAGCCCCAGCATTTT. Its translation is CASSGIGRAMGQPQHF.

The V call is TRBV4-1, the J call TRBJ1-5; tentatively, D is TRBD1 (6 bases). The CDR3 covers 17 residues. V lost 2 bases and J 1 base, leaving 15 bases between the germline ends. Germline assignment: CDR1 MGHRA and CDR2 YSYEKL. CDR3 in DNA: TGCGCCAGCAGCCAAAACACAGGGATTTGGAGCAATCAGCCCCAGCATTTT. Protein product: CASSQNTGIWSNQPQHF.

This chain links TRBV13 with TRBJ2-3; TRBD1 matches at 8 bases. Germline V gene lookup returns CDR1 PRHDT and CDR2 FYEKMQ (reference sequence). The trim removed 6 bases at V and 0 bases at J, leaving 11 bases unmatched. CDR3 length equals 17 residues. CDR3 residues: CASSSNPRDRSTDTQYF. CDR3 DNA: TGTGCCAGCAGTTCAAACCCCCGGGACAGGAGCACAGATACGCAGTATTTT.

This chain links TRBV28 with TRBJ1-1; D is possibly TRBD1 (5 bases). The V gene's germline CDR1 is MDHEN and CDR2 SYDVKM. V lost 6 bases to trimming and J lost 6 bases, with 20 bases between them. This CDR3 has 15 residues. The CDR3 protein is CASSQDPGLRPEAFF. The CDR3 nucleotides are TGTGCCAGCAGCCAGGACCCGGGACTCCGCCCTGAAGCTTTCTTT.

The J gene is TRBJ2-2, the V gene TRBV19; TRBD2 aligns across 8 bases. The germline V gene has CDR1 LNHDA and CDR2 SQIVND (reference sequence). The CDR3 totals 16 residues. Trimming took 6 bases from V and 7 from J; bases not matched to a gene: 13. For the CDR3, the DNA is TGTGCCAGTAGCCCCCTTGGTAGCGGGGCGGTCGGGGAGCTGTTTTTT. It translates to CASSPLGSGAVGELFF.

This chain links TRBV10-1 with TRBJ2-5; D may be TRBD2 (6 bases). The length of the CDR3 is 16 residues. CDR1 and CDR2 (germline): WNHNN, SYGVQD (reference sequence). V lost 0 bases, J lost 5 bases, and 16 bases lay in between. CDR3 DNA: TGCGCCAGCAGTGAGTCTAGCGGTTCGGGAGCGGAGACCCAGTACTTC. This translates into CASSESSGSGAETQYF.

The chain is built from TRBV30 and TRBJ1-2; D is unresolved. V was shortened by 4 bases and J by 7 bases, with 19 bases between the two germline ends. Germline values: CDR1 GTSNPN, CDR2 SVGIG (reference sequence). CDR3 length: 14 amino acids. The CDR3 DNA follows: TGTGCCTGGACCACCCAACGAATATTAGCTGGCTACACCTTC. It encodes CAWTTQRILAGYTF. Filled out from reference TRBV30 and TRBJ1-2, the complete variable domain reads SQTIHQWPATLVQPVGSPLSLECTVEGTSNPNLYWYRQAAGRGLQLLFYSVGIGQISSEVPQNLSASRPQDRQFILSSKKLLLSDSGFYLCAWTTQRILAGYTFGSGTRLTVV.

The chain carries TRBV28 and TRBJ1-1; D is possibly TRBD1 (5 bases). Trimming took 6 bases from V and 0 from J, leaving 11 bases between them. From germline, CDR1 is MDHEN and CDR2 SYDVKM. The CDR3 sequence is 14 residues long. CDR3 coding DNA: TGTGCCAGCAGAACGGGGGGGATGAACACTGAAGCTTTCTTT. Amino acid sequence: CASRTGGMNTEAFF.

This sequence joins TRBV18 and TRBJ2-7; 11 nucleotides align to TRBD1. CDR1 is KGHSH, CDR2 LQKENI, per germline. Losses at the gene ends were 5 bases for V and 4 bases for J; bases not matched to a gene: 7. CDR3 length: 15 residues. The CDR3 spells CASSDRTGGLYEQYF. Written as DNA, the CDR3 is TGTGCCAGCTCAGATAGGACAGGGGGCTTGTACGAGCAGTACTTC.

This chain connects TRBV13 to TRBJ1-2; TRBD1 matches at 9 bases. With V trimmed by 5 bases and J by 0 bases, 19 bases remained unmatched. The germline CDR1 and CDR2 sequences are PRHDT and FYEKMQ (reference sequence). The CDR3 is 20 amino acids. CDR3 bases: TGTGCCAGCAGCACCCGGGACAGGGTGACGGTGGTGGGGGCTAACTATGGCTACACCTTC. Protein product: CASSTRDRVTVVGANYGYTF.

The chain has TRBV5-4 and TRBJ2-1; TRBD2 is a possible D gene (6 bases). The CDR3 runs to 16 residues. Germline V gene data show CDR1 as SGHNT and CDR2 as YYREEE (reference sequence). Trimming took off 6 bases at V and 0 bases at J, with 16 bases between the two ends. CDR3 sequence: CASTFSGRSSYNEQFF. The CDR3 DNA follows: TGTGCCAGCACCTTTAGCGGCCGGAGCTCCTACAATGAGCAGTTCTTC.

This chain connects TRBV27 to TRBJ2-1, with 10 bases lining up with TRBD2. J lost 7 bases, V lost 7 bases, and 10 bases had no gene match. CDR3 size: 15 residues. Germline values: CDR1 MNHEY, CDR2 SMNVEV (reference sequence). CDR3: CASTSLAGVRNEQFF. For the CDR3, the DNA is TGTGCCAGCACCTCCCTAGCGGGAGTAAGAAATGAGCAGTTCTTC.

The CDR3 is CASRMGAMDIQYF. In DNA form, the CDR3 reads TGTGCCAGCAGAATGGGGGCCATGGACATTCAGTACTTC. The V gene is TRBV2, the J gene TRBJ2-4; tentatively, D is TRBD1 (6 bases). Per the germline V gene, CDR1 is SNHLY and CDR2 is FYNNEI. The V gene lost 6 bases and the J gene lost 8 bases, with 14 bases spanning the gap. This CDR3 has 13 amino acids. Using reference TRBV2 and TRBJ2-4 for the parts outside the CDR3, the full variable domain is EPEVTQTPSHQVTQMGQEVILRCVPISNHLYFYWYRQILGQKVEFLVSFYNNEISEKSEIFDDQFSVERPDGSNFTLKIRSTKLEDSAMYFCASRMGAMDIQYFGAGTRLSVL.